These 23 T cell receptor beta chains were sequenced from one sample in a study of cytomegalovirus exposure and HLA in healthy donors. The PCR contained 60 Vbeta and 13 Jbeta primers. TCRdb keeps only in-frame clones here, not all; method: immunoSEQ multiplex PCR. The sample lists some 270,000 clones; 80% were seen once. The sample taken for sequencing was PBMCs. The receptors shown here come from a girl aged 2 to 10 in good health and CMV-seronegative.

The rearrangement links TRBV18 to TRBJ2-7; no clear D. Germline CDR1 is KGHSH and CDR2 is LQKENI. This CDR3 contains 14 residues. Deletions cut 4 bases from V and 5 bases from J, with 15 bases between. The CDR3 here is CASSLETVSNEQYF. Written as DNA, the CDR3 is TGTGCCAGCTCACTCGAGACTGTATCCAACGAGCAGTACTTC.

The CDR3 loop is CASSWTGSSYNEQFF. The CDR3 nucleotides read TGTGCCAGCAGCTGGACAGGGAGCTCCTACAATGAGCAGTTCTTC. This chain uses TRBV6-5 with TRBJ2-1, with 8 bases that match TRBD1. Unmatched junction bases numbered 4, after V lost 6 bases and J lost 0 bases. The CDR3 is 15 residues long. The germline gives CDR1 MNHEY, CDR2 SVGAGI.

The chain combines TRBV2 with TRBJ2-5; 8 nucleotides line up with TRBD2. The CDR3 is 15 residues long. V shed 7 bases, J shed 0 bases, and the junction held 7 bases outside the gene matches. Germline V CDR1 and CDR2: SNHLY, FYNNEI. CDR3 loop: CASIAAGAYQETQYF. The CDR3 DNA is TGTGCCAGCATTGCAGCGGGGGCGTACCAAGAGACCCAGTACTTC.

The CDR3 loop reads CASSKTVGGDQPQHF. In nucleotides, the CDR3 is TGTGCCAGCTCAAAGACAGTCGGCGGGGATCAGCCCCAGCATTTT. The chain couples TRBV18 to TRBJ1-5; tentative D call: TRBD1 (5 bases). This CDR3 is 15 amino acids long. Germline lookup yields CDR1 KGHSH and CDR2 LQKENI. Trimming pared 5 bases from V and 5 bases from J, leaving 16 bases between.

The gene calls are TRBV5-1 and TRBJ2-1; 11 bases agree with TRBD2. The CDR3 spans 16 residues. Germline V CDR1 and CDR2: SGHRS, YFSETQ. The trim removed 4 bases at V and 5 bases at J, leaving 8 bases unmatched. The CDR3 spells CASSRAGTSGHNEQFF. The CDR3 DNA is TGCGCCAGCAGCCGCGCCGGGACTAGCGGCCACAATGAGCAGTTCTTC.

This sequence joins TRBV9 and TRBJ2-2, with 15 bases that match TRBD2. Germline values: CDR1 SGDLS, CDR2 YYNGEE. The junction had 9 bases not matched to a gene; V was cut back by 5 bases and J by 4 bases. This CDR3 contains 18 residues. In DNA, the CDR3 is TGTGCCAGCAGTGATAGCGGACTAGCGGGGGGGCCCACCGGGGAGCTGTTTTTT. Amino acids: CASSDSGLAGGPTGELFF. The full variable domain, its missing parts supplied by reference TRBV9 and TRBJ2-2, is DSGVTQTPKHLITATGQRVTLRCSPRSGDLSVYWYQQSLDQGLQFLIQYYNGEERAKGNILERFSAQQFPDLHSELNLSSLELGDSALYFCASSDSGLAGGPTGELFFGEGSRLTVL.

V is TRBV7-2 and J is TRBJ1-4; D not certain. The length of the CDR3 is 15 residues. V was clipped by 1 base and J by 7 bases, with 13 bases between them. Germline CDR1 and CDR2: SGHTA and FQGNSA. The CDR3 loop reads CASSLVGLASEKLFF. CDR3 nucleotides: TGTGCCAGCAGCTTAGTCGGGTTAGCCTCTGAAAAACTGTTTTTT.

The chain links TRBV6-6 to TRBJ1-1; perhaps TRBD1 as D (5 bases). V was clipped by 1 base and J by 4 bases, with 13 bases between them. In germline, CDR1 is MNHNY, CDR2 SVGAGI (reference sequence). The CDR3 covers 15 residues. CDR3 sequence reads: CASSYFDRRGTEAFF. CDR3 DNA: TGTGCCAGCAGTTACTTCGACAGACGAGGCACTGAAGCTTTCTTT.

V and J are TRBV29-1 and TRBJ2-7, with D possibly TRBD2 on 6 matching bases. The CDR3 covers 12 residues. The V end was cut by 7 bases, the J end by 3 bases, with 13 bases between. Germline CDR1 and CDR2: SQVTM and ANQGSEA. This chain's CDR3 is CSARDWDYEQYF. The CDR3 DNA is TGCAGCGCCCGGGACTGGGACTACGAGCAGTACTTC.

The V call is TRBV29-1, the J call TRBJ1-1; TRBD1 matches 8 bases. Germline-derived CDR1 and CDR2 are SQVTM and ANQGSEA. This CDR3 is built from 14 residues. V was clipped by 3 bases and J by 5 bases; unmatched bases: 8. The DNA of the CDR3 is TGCAGCGTTGAGTTCCCGGACAGGGTGACTGAAGCTTTCTTT. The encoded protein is CSVEFPDRVTEAFF.

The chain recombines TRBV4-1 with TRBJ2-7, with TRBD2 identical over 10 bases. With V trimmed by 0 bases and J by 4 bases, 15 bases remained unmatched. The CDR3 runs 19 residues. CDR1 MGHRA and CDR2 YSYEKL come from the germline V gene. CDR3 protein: CASSQEGGGLAGGYYEQYF. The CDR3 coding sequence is TGCGCCAGCAGCCAAGAAGGAGGGGGCTTAGCGGGGGGATATTACGAGCAGTACTTC.

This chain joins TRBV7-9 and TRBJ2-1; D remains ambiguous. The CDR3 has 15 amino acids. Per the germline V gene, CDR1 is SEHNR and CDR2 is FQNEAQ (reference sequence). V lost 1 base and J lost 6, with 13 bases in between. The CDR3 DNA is TGTGCCAGCAGCTTAGAACGGGTTCAAGTCAATGAGCAGTTCTTC. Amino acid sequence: CASSLERVQVNEQFF.

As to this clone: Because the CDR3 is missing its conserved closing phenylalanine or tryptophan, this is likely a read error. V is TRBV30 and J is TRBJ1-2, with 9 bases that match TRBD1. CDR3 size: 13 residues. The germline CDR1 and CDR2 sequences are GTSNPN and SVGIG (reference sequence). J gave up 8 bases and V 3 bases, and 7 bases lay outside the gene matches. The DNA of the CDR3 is TGTGCCTGGAGACCGGACAGGGGTATAGGCTACACCCTC. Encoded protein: CAWRPDRGIGYTL.

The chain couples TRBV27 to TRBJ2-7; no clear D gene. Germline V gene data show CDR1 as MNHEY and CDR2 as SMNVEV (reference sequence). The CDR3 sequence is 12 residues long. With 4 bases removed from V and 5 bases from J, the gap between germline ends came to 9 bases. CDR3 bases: TGTGCCAGCAGTTCCAATCCCCACGAGCAGTACTTC. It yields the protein CASSSNPHEQYF.

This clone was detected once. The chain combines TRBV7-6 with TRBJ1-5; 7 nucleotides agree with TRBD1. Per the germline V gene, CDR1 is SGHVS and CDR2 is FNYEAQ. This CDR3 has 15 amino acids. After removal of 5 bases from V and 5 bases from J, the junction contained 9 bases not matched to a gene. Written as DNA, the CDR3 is TGTGCCAGCAGCCAAACTCCACAGGGGTATCAGCCCCAGCATTTT. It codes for CASSQTPQGYQPQHF.

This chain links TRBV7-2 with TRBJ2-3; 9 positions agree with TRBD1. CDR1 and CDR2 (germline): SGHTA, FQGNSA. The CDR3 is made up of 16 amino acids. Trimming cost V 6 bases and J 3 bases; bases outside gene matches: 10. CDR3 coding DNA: TGTGCCAGCAGGGCTACAGGGACAGGGTTGACAGATACGCAGTATTTT. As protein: CASRATGTGLTDTQYF. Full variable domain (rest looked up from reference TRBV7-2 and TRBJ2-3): GAGVSQSPSNKVTEKGKDVELRCDPISGHTALYWYRQSLGQGLEFLIYFQGNSAPDKSGLPSDRFSAERTGGSVSTLTIQRTQQEDSAVYLCASRATGTGLTDTQYFGPGTRLTVL.

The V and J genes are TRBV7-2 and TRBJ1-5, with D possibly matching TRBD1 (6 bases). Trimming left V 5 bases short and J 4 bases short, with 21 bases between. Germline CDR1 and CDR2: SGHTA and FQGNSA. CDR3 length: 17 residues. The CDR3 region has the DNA TGTGCCAGCAGCCCAAACCACAGGGTAGGGGAAAATCAGCCCCAGCATTTT. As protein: CASSPNHRVGENQPQHF. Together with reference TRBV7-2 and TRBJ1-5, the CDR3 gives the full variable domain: GAGVSQSPSNKVTEKGKDVELRCDPISGHTALYWYRQSLGQGLEFLIYFQGNSAPDKSGLPSDRFSAERTGGSVSTLTIQRTQQEDSAVYLCASSPNHRVGENQPQHFGDGTRLSIL.

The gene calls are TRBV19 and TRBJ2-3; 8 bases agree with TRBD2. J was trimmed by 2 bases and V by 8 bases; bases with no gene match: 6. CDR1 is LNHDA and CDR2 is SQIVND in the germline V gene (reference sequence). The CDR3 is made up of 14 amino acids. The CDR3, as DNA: TGTGCCAGTTTTGCGGGAGGTTACACAGATACGCAGTATTTT. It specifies CASFAGGYTDTQYF.

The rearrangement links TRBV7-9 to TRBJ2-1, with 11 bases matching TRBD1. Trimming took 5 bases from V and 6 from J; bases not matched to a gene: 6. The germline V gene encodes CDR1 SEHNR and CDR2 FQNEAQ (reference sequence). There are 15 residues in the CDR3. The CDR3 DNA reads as TGTGCCAGCAGCCCTTGGGACAGGGGGGGCAATGAGCAGTTCTTC. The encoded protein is CASSPWDRGGNEQFF.

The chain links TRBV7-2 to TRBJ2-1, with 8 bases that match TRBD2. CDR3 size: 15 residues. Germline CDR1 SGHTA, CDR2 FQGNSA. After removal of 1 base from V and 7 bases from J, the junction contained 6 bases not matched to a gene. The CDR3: CASSLGLARRNEQFF. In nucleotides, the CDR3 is TGTGCCAGCAGCTTAGGACTAGCGCGACGAAATGAGCAGTTCTTC.

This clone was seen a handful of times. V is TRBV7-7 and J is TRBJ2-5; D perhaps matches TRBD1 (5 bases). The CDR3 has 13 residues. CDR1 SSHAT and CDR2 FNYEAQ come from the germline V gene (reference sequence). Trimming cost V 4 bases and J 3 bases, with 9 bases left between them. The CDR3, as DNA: TGTGCCAGCAGCTCAACCAGGGAAGAGACCCAGTACTTC. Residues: CASSSTREETQYF. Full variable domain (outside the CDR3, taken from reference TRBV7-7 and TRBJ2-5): GAGVSQSPRYKVTKRGQDVTLRCDPISSHATLYWYQQALGQGPEFLTYFNYEAQPDKSGLPSDRFSAERPEGSISTLTIQRTEQRDSAMYRCASSSTREETQYFGPGTRLLVL.

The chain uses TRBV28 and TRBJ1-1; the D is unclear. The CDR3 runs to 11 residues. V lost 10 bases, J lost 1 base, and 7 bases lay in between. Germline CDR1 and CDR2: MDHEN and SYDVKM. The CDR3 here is CAIIGNTEAFF. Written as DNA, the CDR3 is TGTGCCATAATCGGGAACACTGAAGCTTTCTTT.

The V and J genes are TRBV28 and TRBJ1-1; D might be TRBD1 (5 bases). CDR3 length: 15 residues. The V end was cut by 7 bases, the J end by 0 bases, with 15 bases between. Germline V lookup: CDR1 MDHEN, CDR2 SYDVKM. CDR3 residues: CASNSPQGLNTEAFF. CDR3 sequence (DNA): TGTGCCAGCAACTCACCTCAGGGTCTGAACACTGAAGCTTTCTTT. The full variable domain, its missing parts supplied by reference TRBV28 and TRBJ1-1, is DVKVTQSSRYLVKRTGEKVFLECVQDMDHENMFWYRQDPGLGLRLIYFSYDVKMKEKGDIPEGYSVSREKKERFSLILESASTNQTSMYLCASNSPQGLNTEAFFGQGTRLTVV.